This T cell receptor beta chain was identified in a study of blood T cell repertoires in COVID-19. This CDR3 has 12 amino acids. Trimming stripped 6 bases from V and 8 bases from J, with 13 bases between. Germline values: CDR1 MNHNY, CDR2 SVGAGI (reference sequence). Original handling: Estimates of nucleated cell counts were drawn from the amplification of reference gene primers. Sequenced by immunoSEQ multiplex PCR; TCRdb stores in-frame clones only, minus some. The V and J calls and clone size were taken over from that table, and D and trimming were inferred from the DNA. The sample lists fewer than 250,000 clones, 80% to 85% occurring once.

This clonotype was sampled from an elderly woman with COVID-19, enrolled during active disease. The sequencing sample was made of peripheral blood. This chain joins TRBV6-6 and TRBJ1-2; D gene unclear. The CDR3 bases are TGTGCCAGCAGCATCGAGGGATACGGCTACACCTTC. Translation: CASSIEGYGYTF.